A selection of T cell receptor beta chains follows, all from one sample in a study of blood T cell repertoires in COVID-19. The protocol was immunoSEQ multiplex PCR, while the TCRdb copy is restricted to in-frame clones and leaves out a portion. The sample lists about 160,000 clones, around 74% occurring once. The specimen sequenced was peripheral blood. These receptors were obtained from a man aged 65 to 79 with acute or convalescent COVID-19. CDR3s include the opening cysteine and the closing phenylalanine or tryptophan. D genes are given only for firm matches. Size is stated for part of the rows, as once, few or many counts, or as a class when the clone is expanded.

cdr3_length	v_call	j_call	clone_size	d_call	cdr3_aa	cdr3_nt
14	TRBV7-9	TRBJ2-7	-	TRBD2	CASSFGLGPYEQYF	TGTGCCAGCAGCTTCGGACTAGGGCCCTACGAGCAGTACTTC
13	TRBV11-3	TRBJ1-2	-	-	CASSLDGVYGYTF	TGTGCCAGCAGCTTGGACGGGGTCTATGGCTACACCTTC
17	TRBV6-4	TRBJ1-5	once	-	CASSVLTGWASNQPQHF	TGTGCCAGCAGTGTCCTCACAGGGTGGGCGAGCAATCAGCCCCAGCATTTT
16	TRBV7-2	TRBJ1-2	-	-	CASSLAPGSVNYGYTF	TGTGCCAGCAGCTTAGCCCCAGGCTCCGTAAACTATGGCTACACCTTC
16	TRBV6-5	TRBJ1-2	-	-	CASSYSSPGPNYGYTF	TGTGCCAGCAGTTACTCCTCCCCAGGCCCTAACTATGGCTACACCTTC
16	TRBV4-2	TRBJ2-1	-	TRBD2	CASSQGSLAGSDEQFF	TGTGCCAGCAGCCAAGGATCGCTAGCGGGGTCCGATGAGCAGTTCTTC
17	TRBV19	TRBJ1-2	-	-	CASSILGDRQERYGYTF	TGTGCCAGTAGTATATTAGGTGACAGACAGGAACGCTATGGCTACACCTTC
17	TRBV9	TRBJ2-7	few	TRBD2	CASSAWGRTSGDYEQYF	TGTGCCAGCAGCGCCTGGGGTCGGACTAGCGGAGACTACGAGCAGTACTTC
13	TRBV7-2	TRBJ1-5	once	-	CASTQTGNQPQHF	TGTGCCAGCACCCAAACCGGGAATCAGCCCCAGCATTTT
14	TRBV5-4	TRBJ1-4	-	TRBD1	CASSGGTGDEKLFF	TGTGCCAGCAGCGGCGGGACAGGGGATGAAAAACTGTTTTTT
16	TRBV10-3	TRBJ2-5	-	TRBD2	CAISDSLAGVGETQYF	TGTGCCATCAGTGACTCGCTAGCGGGGGTGGGTGAGACCCAGTACTTC
12	TRBV6-5	TRBJ1-1	-	-	CASRSGGTEAFF	TGTGCCAGCAGGAGTGGAGGCACTGAAGCTTTCTTT
13	TRBV4-1	TRBJ2-7	-	-	CASSQPGSYEQYF	TGCGCCAGCAGCCAACCGGGTTCCTACGAGCAGTACTTC
15	TRBV19	TRBJ2-1	-	-	CASSPPGSPYNEQFF	TGTGCCAGTAGCCCCCCAGGTTCACCCTACAATGAGCAGTTCTTC
13	TRBV24-1	TRBJ2-1	-	-	CATSAARRNEQFF	TGTGCCACCAGTGCTGCCCGTCGGAATGAGCAGTTCTTC
18	TRBV3-1/TRBV3-2	TRBJ2-1	-	TRBD2	CASSHPEGSGRVLDEQFF	TGTGCCAGCAGCCACCCCGAGGGGAGCGGGAGGGTCTTGGATGAGCAGTTCTTC
13	TRBV6-2/TRBV6-3	TRBJ1-1	-	-	CASSYGGIPEAFF	TGTGCCAGCAGTTACGGGGGGATCCCTGAAGCTTTCTTT
12	TRBV25-1	TRBJ2-2	-	-	CASGISAGELFF	TGTGCCAGCGGAATAAGCGCCGGGGAGCTGTTTTTT
14	TRBV5-6	TRBJ2-7	few	TRBD1	CASSWGTGSLEQYF	TGTGCCAGCAGCTGGGGGACAGGGTCCCTCGAGCAGTACTTC
16	TRBV14	TRBJ1-2	-	-	CASSQAGAPSDYGYTF	TGTGCCAGCAGCCAAGCAGGGGCGCCAAGTGACTATGGCTACACCTTC
12	TRBV6-2/TRBV6-3	TRBJ2-3	-	TRBD2	CASSNSGGVLYF	TGTGCCAGCAGCAATAGCGGGGGGGTCCTATATTTT
15	TRBV9	TRBJ2-3	-	TRBD2	CASSVGAGATDTQYF	TGTGCCAGCAGCGTAGGAGCGGGGGCCACAGATACGCAGTATTTT
14	TRBV5-1	TRBJ2-7	-	TRBD1	CASSQRTGVHEQYF	TGCGCCAGCAGCCAGAGGACAGGGGTCCACGAGCAGTACTTC
15	TRBV28	TRBJ2-7	many	-	CASSLSGGTTYEQYF	TGTGCCAGCAGTTTATCCGGGGGGACAACCTACGAGCAGTACTTC
14	TRBV10-3	TRBJ1-3	-	TRBD1	CAISPGQGLGTIYF	TGTGCCATCAGTCCGGGACAGGGGTTAGGCACCATATATTTT
15	TRBV6-5	TRBJ2-4	-	TRBD1	CASSEHFSGQGFQYF	TGTGCCAGCTCCGAACATTTTTCAGGACAGGGGTTTCAGTACTTC
18	TRBV6-1	TRBJ2-3	few	TRBD2	CASSEGSSGVASTDTQYF	TGTGCCAGCAGTGAAGGCTCTAGCGGGGTGGCTAGCACAGATACGCAGTATTTT
14	TRBV5-1	TRBJ2-7	-	-	CASSLDGGSSEQYF	TGCGCCAGCAGCTTGGACGGGGGAAGCTCCGAGCAGTACTTC
13	TRBV9	TRBJ2-2	once	TRBD2	CASKRGNTGELFF	TGTGCCAGCAAGCGGGGGAACACCGGGGAGCTGTTTTTT
15	TRBV11-3	TRBJ2-3	-	TRBD1	CASSPRTGNPDTQYF	TGTGCCAGCAGCCCGAGGACAGGAAATCCAGATACGCAGTATTTT
15	TRBV19	TRBJ2-3	-	-	CASKWSDSHTDTQYF	TGTGCCAGTAAGTGGTCGGACTCCCACACAGATACGCAGTATTTT
15	TRBV6-5	TRBJ2-7	few	TRBD2	CASRAQLADSYEQYF	TGTGCCAGCAGAGCCCAACTAGCGGACTCCTACGAGCAGTACTTC
20	TRBV24-1	TRBJ2-1	once	TRBD2	CATSDPARMTSGSAYNEQFF	TGTGCCACCAGTGATCCGGCCCGTATGACTAGCGGGAGCGCCTACAATGAGCAGTTCTTC
14	TRBV28	TRBJ1-3	-	-	CATTGQAFGNTIYF	TGTGCCACCACCGGTCAGGCGTTTGGAAACACCATATATTTT
16	TRBV7-8	TRBJ2-1	-	-	CASSNTPDYLGGEQFF	TGTGCCAGCAGCAATACCCCAGACTACTTGGGTGGTGAGCAGTTCTTC
11	TRBV12-3/TRBV12-4	TRBJ1-2	-	-	CASSIAYGYTF	TGTGCCAGCAGCATAGCCTATGGCTACACCTTC
13	TRBV7-2	TRBJ2-7	-	-	CASSSGHGSEQYF	TGTGCCAGCAGCTCCGGCCACGGGTCCGAGCAGTACTTC
14	TRBV15	TRBJ1-4	-	-	CATSRGQVNEKLFF	TGTGCCACCAGCAGAGGACAGGTCAATGAAAAACTGTTTTTT
13	TRBV10-3	TRBJ1-5	few	TRBD1	CAIRDREYQPQHF	TGTGCCATCCGGGACAGGGAGTATCAGCCCCAGCATTTT
13	TRBV24-1	TRBJ1-2	many	-	CATSATANYGYTF	TGTGCCACCAGTGCGACAGCTAACTATGGCTACACCTTC
16	TRBV10-3	TRBJ2-3	once	TRBD2	CAISAASGAGTDTQYF	TGTGCCATCAGTGCGGCCAGCGGGGCGGGCACAGATACGCAGTATTTT
13	TRBV12-3/TRBV12-4	TRBJ2-1	-	-	CASSRQGSGEQFF	TGTGCCAGCAGTCGTCAGGGAAGCGGGGAGCAGTTCTTC
13	TRBV14	TRBJ2-7	-	-	CASSQELRGEQYF	TGTGCCAGCAGCCAAGAACTTAGGGGAGAGCAGTACTTC
14	TRBV2	TRBJ2-5	-	TRBD1	CASCPGQGIETQYF	TGTGCCAGCTGCCCGGGACAGGGAATCGAGACCCAGTACTTC